This T cell receptor beta chain is from a study of blood T cells in healthy people across ages. The CDR3 loop spans 13 amino acids. Germline-derived CDR1 and CDR2 are MDHEN and SYDVKM. For the second PCR, which ran for roughly 6 to 12 cycles, a sample-barcoded 5' primer and a J-beta primer mix were used. TCRdb recomputed calls from the 5' RACE reads with MiXCR, one row per CDR3 protein. The repertoire holds roughly 830,000 distinct CDR3 sequences, with around 68% as singletons. Sequencing was performed on blood. The clonotype originates from a man under 40 in good health. The gene calls are TRBV28 and TRBJ2-4; possibly TRBD1 for D (5 bases). The J call may not be correct, given that the DNA end is closer to TRBJ2-7. The CDR3 region is CASRPTGFYEQYF. The CDR3 nucleotides read TGTGCCAGCAGACCAACAGGATTCTACGAGCAGTACTTC.